One and the same sample provided the 24 T cell receptor beta chains below, sequenced in a study of tissue T cells after allogeneic stem cell transplantation. Time point in this sample: mouse harvest day 14 after allogeneic transplant. The graft held 10^6 splenic CD5+ T cells and 10^7 T-cell-depleted bone marrow cells. TCRdb keeps only in-frame clones here, not all; method: immunoSEQ multiplex PCR. The profile shows about 5,200 clones, roughly a third of them singletons. Sequencing was performed on skin. The receptors were gathered from a female BALB/c mouse given C57BL/6 T cells with graft-versus-host disease after an allogeneic hematopoietic cell transplant.

This clone is medium-sized within its sample. Gene names are mouse gene names. The CDR3 bases that were read are TGTGCCAGCAGCCTCGACTGGGGGGGCGCCTATGAACAGTAC. It translates to CASSLDWGGAYEQY. The entire CDR3 is CASSLDWGGAYEQYF. The chain recombines TRBV5 with TRBJ2-7, with 12 bases fitting TRBD2. The read terminates 1 residue before the CDR3 end, so the remaining end is supplied by the germline J gene. Trimming took 4 bases from V and 2 from J; bases not matched to a gene: 3. Germline assignment: CDR1 LGHNA and CDR2 YNLKQL (reference sequence). The CDR3 has 15 residues.

Of note for this clone: Each gene name is a mouse one. The read stops 1 residue short of the end of the CDR3; the missing end is completed from the germline J gene. This chain uses TRBV24 with TRBJ2-7; 7 bases align to TRBD2. CDR3 length: 14 residues. In germline, CDR1 is KGHTA, CDR2 FRNEEI. V lost 0 bases to trimming and J lost 3 bases; unmatched junction nucleotides: 2. The chain's CDR3 is CASSLYWGIYEQYF. The DNA read from the CDR3 is TGTGCCAGCAGTCTGTACTGGGGGATCTATGAACAGTAC.

This clone was found a few times. Gene and germline names: mouse. Read sequence stops 1 residue before the CDR3 end, and the germline J gene provides the missing end. V and J are TRBV23 and TRBJ1-1; the D call TRBD1 from the table was never checked on the DNA. Germline CDR1 and CDR2: KGHTA and FQNQQP. This CDR3 spans 13 amino acids. The CDR3 sequence is CSSSQQGGTEVFF. The covered CDR3 bases are TGCTCCAGCAGTCAGCAGGGAGGCACAGAAGTCTTC.

With respect to this clone: Any gene name here is a mouse gene name. The CDR3 goes on 1 residue after the read ends, and that part is filled in from the germline J gene. The V gene is TRBV3, the J gene TRBJ2-1, with 9 positions matching TRBD1. The CDR3 consists of 13 residues. Unmatched junction bases numbered 4, after V lost 6 bases and J lost 7 bases. CDR1 SNHLY and CDR2 FYNGKV come from the germline V gene (reference sequence). The CDR3 is CASSHRGLAEQFF. The covered CDR3 bases are TGTGCCAGCAGTCACAGGGGGCTGGCTGAGCAGTTC.

Note on this clone: Each gene name is a mouse one. Read coverage stops 1 residue before the CDR3 terminus; the germline J gene supplies the remainder. The rearrangement uses TRBV29 and TRBJ1-5, with TRBD1 as a possible D gene (6 bases). The CDR3 consists of 13 residues. With 2 bases removed from V and 6 bases from J, the gap between germline ends came to 8 bases. Germline V gene sequence: CDR1 MSHET, CDR2 SYDVDS. CDR3 DNA (partial): TGTGCTAGCAGTTTACGGGACATCCAGGCTCCGCTT. This codes for CASSLRDIQAPL. The full CDR3 reads CASSLRDIQAPLF.

In regard to this clone: Gene labels here are mouse ones. The CDR3 goes on 1 residue after the read ends, and that part is filled in from the germline J gene. The V gene is TRBV5, the J gene TRBJ2-5; 7 positions match TRBD2. This CDR3 spans 14 amino acids. Germline V gene sequence: CDR1 LGHNA, CDR2 YNLKQL (reference sequence). V gave up 0 bases and J gave up 6 bases; unmatched junction bases: 3. The CDR3 protein is CASSQDWGWDTQYF. The CDR3 DNA, read in part, is TGTGCCAGCAGCCAAGACTGGGGGTGGGACACCCAGTAC.

This clone came up a few times. The gene names here belong to mouse. Sequencing ends 1 residue short of the CDR3 end; the germline J gene provides the rest. The same CDR3 can be traced to other DNA sequences in this sample. J is TRBJ1-1 and V is TRBV26; D remains unclear. Trimming shortened V by 3 bases and J by 0 bases, and 5 bases separated the two germline ends. Per germline, CDR1 KGHPV and CDR2 FQNQEV (reference sequence). The CDR3 runs to 13 residues. The sequenced CDR3 bases are TGTGCCAGCAGTCTCGGGACAAACACAGAAGTCTTC. It translates to CASSLGTNTEVF. The whole CDR3 protein reads CASSLGTNTEVFF.

In the case of this clone: Gene labels here are mouse ones. The read terminates 1 residue ahead of where the CDR3 ends, so the germline J gene completes it. The V call is TRBV12-2, the J call TRBJ2-1, with no clear D. The germline V gene has CDR1 SGHLS and CDR2 HYDKME. V lost 6 bases and J 3 bases, leaving 5 bases between the germline ends. The CDR3 totals 11 residues. CDR3 DNA (partial): TGTGCCAGCCACTTCTATGCTGAGCAGTTC. This sequence encodes CASHFYAEQF. The whole CDR3 is CASHFYAEQFF.

This clone is labeled as medium-sized. The listed genes are named as in mouse. The sequence runs out 1 residue before the end of the CDR3; the remainder is reconstructed from the germline J gene. The chain joins TRBV26 to TRBJ1-1; 8 bases align to TRBD1. Germline V CDR1 and CDR2: KGHPV, FQNQEV (reference sequence). CDR3 length: 14 amino acids. Trimming cost V 4 bases and J 2 bases; bases outside gene matches: 3. CDR3 region: CASSRPGGNTEVFF. The sequenced CDR3 bases are TGTGCCAGCAGTCGTCCAGGGGGCAACACAGAAGTCTTC.

By its share, this clone is medium-sized. Gene names follow the mouse nomenclature. The read halts 1 residue ahead of the CDR3 end, with the missing end drawn from the germline J gene. The chain carries TRBV26 and TRBJ2-4; 9 positions agree with TRBD1. The CDR3 has 14 residues. The germline V gene has CDR1 KGHPV and CDR2 FQNQEV (reference sequence). V gave up 6 bases and J gave up 6 bases; unmatched junction bases: 7. This CDR3 reads CASSPGTGRNTLYF. The part of the CDR3 DNA that was read is TGTGCCAGCAGCCCCGGGACAGGGAGGAACACCTTGTAC.

On this clone: The genes and germline here are from mouse. The read ends 1 residue before the CDR3 terminus; that terminus is restored from the germline J gene. The chain couples TRBV3 to TRBJ2-1; D ambiguous. The CDR3 is made up of 11 amino acids. V lost 1 base and J 6 bases, leaving 1 base between the germline ends. In germline, CDR1 is SNHLY, CDR2 FYNGKV (reference sequence). The part of the CDR3 DNA that was read is TGTGCCAGCAGCTTAGTTGCTGAGCAGTTC. It codes for CASSLVAEQF. Given in full, the CDR3 is CASSLVAEQFF.

As concerns this clone: Gene names refer to mouse genes. The sequence runs out 1 residue before the end of the CDR3; the remainder is reconstructed from the germline J gene. V gene TRBV16 combines with J gene TRBJ1-4; TRBD1 might be the D (6 bases). The CDR3 has 15 amino acids. Germline lookup yields CDR1 SGHSA and CDR2 FRNQAP. V was shortened by 0 bases and J by 4 bases, with 9 bases between the two germline ends. CDR3 sequence: CASSLDRGGNERLFF. The DNA read from the CDR3 is TGTGCAAGCAGCTTAGACAGGGGTGGCAACGAAAGATTATTT.

The sample holds a few counts of this clone. Genes and germline are mouse. Read coverage stops 1 residue before the CDR3 terminus; the germline J gene supplies the remainder. The chain recombines TRBV26 with TRBJ1-4; D is undetermined. V lost 4 bases, J lost 0 bases, and 6 bases lay in between. This CDR3 spans 14 amino acids. Germline-derived CDR1 and CDR2 are KGHPV and FQNQEV (reference sequence). The CDR3 is CASSRGISNERLFF. CDR3 bases read: TGTGCCAGCAGTCGGGGTATTTCCAACGAAAGATTATTT.

Judged by abundance, this clone is medium-sized (0.01 to 0.1%). The gene names here belong to mouse. The CDR3 end lies 1 residue beyond the end of the read and is filled in from the germline J gene. This chain uses TRBV26 with TRBJ2-2, with TRBD1 matching 7 bases. This CDR3 contains 15 residues. The germline V gene has CDR1 KGHPV and CDR2 FQNQEV (reference sequence). V dropped 4 bases and J dropped 0; count of bases not matched to a gene: 2. The CDR3 reads CASSHGTANTGQLYF. CDR3 DNA, as far as it was read: TGTGCCAGCAGTCACGGGACAGCAAACACCGGGCAGCTCTAC. Together with reference TRBV26 and TRBJ2-2, the CDR3 gives the full variable domain: NSKVIQTPRYLVKGQGQKAKMRCIPEKGHPVVFWYQQNKNNEFKFLINFQNQEVLQQIDMTEKRFSAECPSNSPCSLEIQSSEAGDSALYLCASSHGTANTGQLYFGEGSKLTVL.

This clone has just one count. Gene names are the mouse ones. The CDR3 end falls 1 residue outside the read, so it is completed with the germline J gene. V usage is TRBV13-2 and J usage is TRBJ2-4, with 11 bases that match TRBD2. The CDR3 has 15 residues. Germline CDR1 NNHNN, CDR2 SYGAGS (reference sequence). V lost 9 bases and J lost 0; bases outside the gene matches: 6. Here the CDR3 reads CATSTGGDSQNTLYF. Partial CDR3 DNA: TGTGCCACCTCGACTGGGGGGGACAGTCAAAACACCTTGTAC.

By share, this clone counts as medium-sized (0.01 to 0.1%). These gene names are mouse names. Read coverage stops 1 residue before the CDR3 terminus; the germline J gene supplies the remainder. The chain is built from TRBV26 and TRBJ1-1; 7 bases align to TRBD1. This CDR3 is built from 14 residues. CDR1 is KGHPV and CDR2 is FQNQEV in the germline V gene (reference sequence). The J segment lost 1 base and the V segment lost 1 base, leaving 0 bases of the junction unmatched. The DNA read from the CDR3 is TGTGCCAGCAGTCTGTACAGGGGAAACACAGAAGTCTTC. The encoded protein is CASSLYRGNTEVF. The complete CDR3 sequence is CASSLYRGNTEVFF.

A note on this clone: Gene and germline names: mouse. The read terminates 1 residue before the CDR3 end, so the remaining end is supplied by the germline J gene. The chain is built from TRBV29 and TRBJ1-6; D is perhaps TRBD1 (6 bases). TRBJ1-6 is recorded as an ORF, its role being uncertain. This CDR3 has 15 amino acids. Per the germline V gene, CDR1 is MSHET and CDR2 is SYDVDS. V was shortened by 2 bases and J by 1 base, with 6 bases between the two germline ends. CDR3 DNA, as far as it was read: TGTGCTAGCAGTTTAGGGGGCTCCTATAATTCGCCCCTCTAC. This codes for CASSLGGSYNSPLY. The complete CDR3 sequence is CASSLGGSYNSPLYF.

As for this clone: Here the gene names and germline are mouse. With the read ending 1 residue before the CDR3 end, the germline J gene is used to fill in that end. The rearrangement links TRBV1 to TRBJ2-7; D gene uncertain. The V and J ends lost 0 bases and 5 bases respectively, with 8 bases between them. Germline values: CDR1 NSQYPW, CDR2 LRSPGD (reference sequence). The CDR3 contains 13 residues. CDR3 DNA, as far as it was read: TGCACCTGCAGTGCAGATAACAAGAATGAACAGTAC. Translated: CTCSADNKNEQY. The entire CDR3 protein reads CTCSADNKNEQYF.

Turning to this clone: Germline and genes: mouse. The CDR3 end lies 1 residue beyond the end of the read and is filled in from the germline J gene. This sequence joins TRBV26 and TRBJ1-1; 8 bases are shared with TRBD1. This CDR3 spans 14 amino acids. J was trimmed by 1 base and V by 4 bases; bases with no gene match: 2. In germline, CDR1 is KGHPV, CDR2 FQNQEV (reference sequence). CDR3 DNA, as far as it was read: TGTGCCAGCAGTCATGGGACAGGGAACACAGAAGTCTTC. It codes for CASSHGTGNTEVF. The full CDR3 protein reads CASSHGTGNTEVFF.

This clone has a handful of counts. The gene names given are mouse names. Sequencing ends 1 residue short of the CDR3 end; the germline J gene provides the rest. V is TRBV13-2 and J is TRBJ1-1, with D unresolved. Germline CDR1 reads NNHNN; CDR2 reads SYGAGS (reference sequence). This CDR3 comprises 12 residues. Deletions cut 0 bases from V and 6 bases from J, with 6 bases between. This CDR3 reads CASGDAVAEVFF. The DNA read from the CDR3 is TGTGCCAGCGGTGATGCTGTGGCAGAAGTCTTC.

To note about this clone: The genes and germline here are from mouse. The sequence runs out 1 residue before the end of the CDR3; the remainder is reconstructed from the germline J gene. The chain recombines TRBV23 with TRBJ2-7; the table gives TRBD2 as D, unverified against the DNA. Germline-derived CDR1 and CDR2 are KGHTA and FQNQQP. The CDR3 spans 16 residues. This CDR3 is CSSSQSDWGLSYEQYF. The CDR3 bases that were read are TGCTCCAGCAGTCAATCGGACTGGGGCCTCTCCTATGAACAGTAC.

This clone is termed medium-sized (0.01 to 0.1%). Gene names denote mouse genes. The read terminates 1 residue ahead of where the CDR3 ends, so the germline J gene completes it. The V call is TRBV24, the J call TRBJ2-7; 9 nucleotides align to TRBD1. Germline loops: CDR1 KGHTA, CDR2 FRNEEI. Losses at the gene ends were 4 bases for V and 7 bases for J; bases not matched to a gene: 2. The CDR3 loop spans 12 amino acids. Partial CDR3 DNA: TGTGCCAGCAGTCCCGGGACAGGGGAACAGTAC. Translating gives CASSPGTGEQY. The full CDR3 is CASSPGTGEQYF.

Concerning this clone itself: Gene and germline names: mouse. The sequenced fragment ends 1 residue before the CDR3 boundary, so the rest is inferred from the germline J gene. The genes are TRBV16 and TRBJ1-5; 7 bases are shared with TRBD1. CDR1 and CDR2 (germline): SGHSA, FRNQAP. With V trimmed by 3 bases and J by 4 bases, 3 bases remained unmatched. This CDR3 region has 14 residues. The covered CDR3 bases are TGTGCAAGCAGCTTTAGCAGGGGGAACCAGGCTCCGCTT. This translates into CASSFSRGNQAPL. The full-length CDR3 reads as CASSFSRGNQAPLF.

Remarks on this clone: The genes are named according to mouse. The CDR3 end is not reached by the read, which stops 1 residue before it; the germline J gene fills it in. This chain links TRBV3 with TRBJ1-3, with a weak D call TRBD1 (5 bases). V was pared by 6 bases and J by 0 bases, with 6 bases between. Germline lookup yields CDR1 SNHLY and CDR2 FYNGKV (reference sequence). The CDR3 is made up of 13 amino acids. This CDR3 reads CASSGASGNTLYF. Incomplete CDR3 DNA: TGTGCCAGCAGTGGGGCTTCTGGAAATACGCTCTAT.